This TCR beta chain is from a study of T cells in Graves' hyperthyroidism and ophthalmopathy. Amplified TCR beta CDR3 regions derived from RNA transcripts. The HTBI primer set was used in a first-round RT-PCR of the TCR CDR3. TCRdb reprocessed the multiplex PCR reads via MiXCR and lists one record per CDR3 protein. The repertoire has about 610,000 distinct CDR3 sequences, 40% to 55% of them found once; the top ten carry about 8.3%. CDR3 length: 16 amino acids. Trimming cost V 6 bases and J 7 bases, with 19 bases left between them. This receptor was identified in a woman between 18 and 29 years old with Graves' hyperthyroidism. This sequence joins TRBV12-3 or TRBV12-4 and TRBJ1-6; D is unclear. Sequences were obtained from peripheral blood or thyroid tissue (not recorded which). The CDR3 here is CASSTRYEQFNSPLHF. DNA for the CDR3: TGTGCCAGCAGCACTCGGTACGAGCAGTTCAATTCACCCCTCCACTTT.